These 10 T cell receptor beta chains originate from one sample sequenced in a study of graft-versus-host responses after intestinal transplantation. Antigens for these TCRs are unknown. This table comes from immunoSEQ multiplex PCR, and its TCRdb copy is limited to in-frame clones, with some not included. The sample yields 73,000 or so clones, around 90% seen once. This specimen was unstimulated CD8+ T cells sorted from spleen or lymph node cells, taken before transplant. Receptor source: a human donor who was the organ donor for an intestinal transplant.

The V and J genes are TRBV10-3 and TRBJ1-2, with TRBD1 matching over 8 bases. This CDR3 contains 15 residues. With 5 bases clipped from V and 3 bases from J, the junction kept 8 bases outside the gene matches. The germline V gene encodes CDR1 ENHRY and CDR2 SYGVKD. CDR3 amino acids: CAISSGPGGYYGYTF. DNA for the CDR3: TGTGCCATCAGTTCAGGGCCAGGGGGCTACTATGGCTACACCTTC.

This clone was seen only once. The chain combines TRBV7-6 with TRBJ1-1; 8 bases are shared with TRBD1. The germline CDR1 and CDR2 sequences are SGHVS and FNYEAQ. V gave up 5 bases and J gave up 4 bases; unmatched junction bases: 18. This CDR3 region has 18 residues. DNA of the CDR3: TGTGCCAGCAGCCCGAACAGGACAGGGTTCATTTCGTGCACTGAAGCTTTCTTT. Amino acid sequence: CASSPNRTGFISCTEAFF. The full variable domain, its missing parts supplied by reference TRBV7-6 and TRBJ1-1, is GAGVSQSPRYKVTKRGQDVALRCDPISGHVSLYWYRQALGQGPEFLTYFNYEAQQDKSGLPNDRFSAERPEGSISTLTIQRTEQRDSAMYRCASSPNRTGFISCTEAFFGQGTRLTVV.

The V and J genes are TRBV5-6 and TRBJ1-3; no clear D. With 1 base removed from V and 1 base from J, the gap between germline ends came to 6 bases. Germline CDR1 is SGHDT and CDR2 is YYEEEE. The CDR3 spans 14 residues. As DNA, the CDR3 is TGTGCCAGCAGCTTGACGGGATCTGGAAACACCATATATTTT. Protein: CASSLTGSGNTIYF.

The J gene is TRBJ2-5, the V gene TRBV4-1; 7 bases map to TRBD2. Germline CDR1 reads MGHRA; CDR2 reads YSYEKL. This CDR3 contains 17 residues. The V segment lost 0 bases and the J segment 4 bases; nucleotides outside the gene matches: 11. The CDR3 loop is CASSQDSGLGSGETQYF. CDR3 DNA sequence: TGCGCCAGCAGCCAAGATTCCGGACTAGGGAGCGGAGAGACCCAGTACTTC.

The rearrangement uses TRBV9 and TRBJ2-5, with TRBD2 identical over 7 bases. This CDR3 spans 18 amino acids. After removal of 0 bases from V and 4 bases from J, the junction contained 15 bases not matched to a gene. Germline CDR1 and CDR2: SGDLS and YYNGEE. The CDR3 sequence: CASSVETGSAGMGETQYF. The DNA for the CDR3 is TGTGCCAGCAGCGTAGAAACGGGATCAGCGGGGATGGGAGAGACCCAGTACTTC.

This chain connects TRBV28 to TRBJ1-6, with D perhaps TRBD1 (6 bases). CDR1 MDHEN and CDR2 SYDVKM come from the germline V gene. V lost 7 bases and J lost 7, with 14 bases in between. The CDR3 covers 14 residues. CDR3 nucleotides: TGTGCCAGCACCTCTGGACAGCTCAATTCACCCCTCCACTTT. This codes for CASTSGQLNSPLHF.

The genes are TRBV28 and TRBJ1-2; 10 nucleotides line up with TRBD1. CDR3 length: 13 residues. J was trimmed by 8 bases and V by 6 bases; bases with no gene match: 6. Germline V CDR1 and CDR2: MDHEN, SYDVKM. The CDR3 loop is CASRRQGAEGYTF. The CDR3 DNA sequence: TGTGCCAGCAGGCGACAGGGGGCGGAAGGCTACACCTTC.

The V call is TRBV28, the J call TRBJ1-1, with D maybe TRBD1 (5 bases). This CDR3 is built from 16 residues. The V gene lost 1 base and the J gene lost 6 bases, with 18 bases spanning the gap. Germline loops: CDR1 MDHEN, CDR2 SYDVKM. The CDR3 sequence: CASSLFREPVSSEAFF. The CDR3 nucleotides are TGTGCCAGCAGTTTATTCAGGGAACCCGTGTCCTCTGAAGCTTTCTTT.

This sequence joins TRBV9 and TRBJ2-1; tentative D call: TRBD2 (5 bases). The germline CDR1 and CDR2 sequences are SGDLS and YYNGEE. V shed 0 bases and J shed 0 bases, with 7 bases lying between them. The CDR3 is 15 residues long. CDR3 DNA sequence: TGTGCCAGCAGCGTAGCAGGACTCTCCTACAATGAGCAGTTCTTC. Its protein is CASSVAGLSYNEQFF.

The chain couples TRBV6-5 to TRBJ1-2; D is unclear. Germline loops: CDR1 MNHEY, CDR2 SVGAGI. The CDR3 spans 13 residues. The V gene lost 5 bases and the J gene lost 4 bases, with 11 bases spanning the gap. The CDR3 nucleotides read TGTGCCAGCAGTGAAAGGGAGGCCTATGGCTACACCTTC. It codes for CASSEREAYGYTF.